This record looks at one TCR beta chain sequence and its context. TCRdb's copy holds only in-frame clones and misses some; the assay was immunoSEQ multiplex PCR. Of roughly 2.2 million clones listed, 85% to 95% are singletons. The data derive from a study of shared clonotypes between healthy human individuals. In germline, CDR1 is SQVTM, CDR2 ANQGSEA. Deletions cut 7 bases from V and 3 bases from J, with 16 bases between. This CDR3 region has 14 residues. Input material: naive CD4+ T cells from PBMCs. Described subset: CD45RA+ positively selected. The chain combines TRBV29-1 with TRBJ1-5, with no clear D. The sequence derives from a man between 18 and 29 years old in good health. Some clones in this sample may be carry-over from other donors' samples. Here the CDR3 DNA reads TGCAGCGCACGGTTCGGAGACCCCAATCAGCCCCAGCATTTT. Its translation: CSARFGDPNQPQHF. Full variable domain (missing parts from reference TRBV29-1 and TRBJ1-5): SAVISQKPSRDICQRGTSLTIQCQVDSQVTMMFWYRQQPGQSLTLIATANQGSEATYESGFVIDKFPISRPNLTFSTLTVSNMSPEDSSIYLCSARFGDPNQPQHFGDGTRLSIL.